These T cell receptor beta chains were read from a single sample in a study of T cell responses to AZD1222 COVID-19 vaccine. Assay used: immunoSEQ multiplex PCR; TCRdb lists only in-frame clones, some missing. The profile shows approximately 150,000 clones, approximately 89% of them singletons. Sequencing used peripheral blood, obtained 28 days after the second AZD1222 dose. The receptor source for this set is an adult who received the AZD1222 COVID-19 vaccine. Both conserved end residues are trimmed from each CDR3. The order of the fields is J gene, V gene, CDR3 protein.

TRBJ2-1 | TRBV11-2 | ASSLVNPEQF
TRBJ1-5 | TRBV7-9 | ASSPSDSPWQPQH
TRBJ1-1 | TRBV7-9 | ASSLGQKSNTEAF
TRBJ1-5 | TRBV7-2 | ASSLAPGGNQPQH
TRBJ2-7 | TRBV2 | ASRSGVGSYEQY
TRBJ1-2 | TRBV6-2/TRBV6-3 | ASSKPKGGYT
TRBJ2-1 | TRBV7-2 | ASSPNHGQLRF
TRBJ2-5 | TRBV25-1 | ASSERGGLETQY
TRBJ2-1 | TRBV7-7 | ASSASGGVSSNEQF
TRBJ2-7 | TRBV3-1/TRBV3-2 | ASSQEGGKRFYEQY
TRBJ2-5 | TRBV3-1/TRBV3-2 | ASSQAGTETQY
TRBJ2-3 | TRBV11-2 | ASSLDGQGTDTQY
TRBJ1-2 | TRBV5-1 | ASSLRGLNYGYT
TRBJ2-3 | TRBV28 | ASIPDSLNSGSSTDTQY
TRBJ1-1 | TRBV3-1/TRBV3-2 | ASSHRDPLGAF
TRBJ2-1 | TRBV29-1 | SVEVGQGGGEQF
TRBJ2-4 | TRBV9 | ASSAGGARDIQY
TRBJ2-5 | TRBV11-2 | ASSLGQGPQETQY
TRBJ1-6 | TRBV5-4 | ASSLAGLLDNSPLH
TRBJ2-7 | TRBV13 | ASSWTVSYEQY
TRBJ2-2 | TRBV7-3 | ASSLKPRLGKNTGELF
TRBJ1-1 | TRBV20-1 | SARLIPEAF
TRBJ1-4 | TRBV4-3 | ASSQVIGEKLF
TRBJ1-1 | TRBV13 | ASSLVRGSTEAF
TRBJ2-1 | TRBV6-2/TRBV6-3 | ASSYFTLRSGKGYNEQF
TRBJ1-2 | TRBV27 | ASSFSGAGYGYT
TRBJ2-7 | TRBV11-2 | ASSFRQFYEQY
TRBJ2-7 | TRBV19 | ASSSGRSSYEQY
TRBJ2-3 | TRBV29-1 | SVDDRGSADTQY